This T cell receptor beta chain was sequenced in a study of shared clonotypes between healthy human individuals. About this clone itself: Its target is unknown.

In the naive CD8 group, cells lacked CD45RO and were positively selected for CCR7, so terminally differentiated effector memory CD45RA+ cells were left out. Germline CDR1 and CDR2: MNHEY and SMNVEV (reference sequence). V lost 3 bases to trimming and J lost 4 bases, with 9 bases between them. The CDR3 extends over 13 amino acids. Splitting of each subset's genomic DNA was done evenly across several immunoSEQ plates. The protocol was immunoSEQ multiplex PCR, while the TCRdb copy is restricted to in-frame clones and leaves out a portion. The data contain 800,000 or so clones, 95% to 97% of them singletons. General study results and limits: Sorted-subset sequencing, rarefaction showed, was incomplete despite large depth. Compared with memory subsets, naive subsets generally had larger estimated richness. The study found lower generation probabilities in non-shared clonotypes than in those shared by all four donors.

V gene TRBV27 combines with J gene TRBJ1-1; maybe TRBD1 (6 bases). The clonotype comes from a man between 25 and 39 years old in good health. The sequencing input was naive CD8+ T cells sorted from blood. CDR3 coding DNA: TGTGCCAGCAGTTTCGGACAGAGCACTGAAGCTTTCTTT. It specifies CASSFGQSTEAFF.